The next 12 T cell receptor beta chains were all read from a single sample in a study of response to subunit inactivated influenza vaccine. TCRdb re-analysed the RT-PCR reads in MiXCR, keeping a single row per CDR3 protein. The top ten hold around 9.9% of the sample, which has fewer than 200,000 distinct CDR3 sequences, 7.5% to 10% seen once. The source material was non-naive T cells sorted from PBMCs, sampled on the day of vaccination. The receptor source for this set is a man between 50 and 59 years old who received an inactivated influenza vaccine.

V usage is TRBV6-5 and J usage is TRBJ2-1; D not resolved. The CDR3 has 15 amino acids. The germline gives CDR1 MNHEY, CDR2 SVGAGI. The V gene lost 0 bases and the J gene lost 4 bases, with 10 bases spanning the gap. The CDR3 reads CASSYSTVEYNEQFF. The CDR3 nucleotides are TGTGCCAGCAGTTACTCGACGGTAGAATACAATGAGCAGTTCTTC.

Only a few counts were recorded for this clonotype. The chain is built from TRBV20-1 and TRBJ2-7, with 10 bases aligning to TRBD2. CDR1 is DFQATT and CDR2 is SNEGSKA in the germline V gene (reference sequence). This CDR3 contains 18 residues. V lost 1 base to trimming and J lost 6 bases; unmatched junction nucleotides: 18. CDR3 in DNA: TGCAGTGCTAGAGGGACGGCGGGGGACCCTAGCGGGAGTCGCGAGCAGTACTTC. Its protein is CSARGTAGDPSGSREQYF.

This chain connects TRBV20-1 to TRBJ2-2; D might be TRBD1 or TRBD2, each matching 5 bases. The CDR3 loop spans 10 amino acids. Germline CDR1 and CDR2: DFQATT and SNEGSKA (reference sequence). V lost 5 bases to trimming and J lost 11 bases, with 9 bases between them. This CDR3 is CSAYRDELFF. CDR3 sequence (DNA): TGCAGTGCTTACCGGGACGAGCTGTTTTTT.

This clonotype was counted ten times or more. J is TRBJ2-5 and V is TRBV11-2; D not resolved. Looked up from germline, CDR1 is SGHAT and CDR2 is FQNNGV. Trimming removed 3 bases at V and 1 base at J, with 9 bases between. The CDR3 length is 14 residues. The CDR3 sequence: CASSLGRVQETQYF. In DNA form, the CDR3 reads TGTGCCAGCAGCTTGGGTCGGGTCCAAGAGACCCAGTACTTC.

This clonotype was seen more than once but under ten times. The V gene is TRBV4-1, the J gene TRBJ2-7; the D is unclear. Trimming stripped 0 bases from V and 3 bases from J, with 12 bases between. The CDR3 has 15 amino acids. CDR1 is MGHRA, CDR2 YSYEKL, per germline. The DNA of the CDR3 is TGCGCCAGCAGCCAAGATCAAGTAAGATACTACGAGCAGTACTTC. This codes for CASSQDQVRYYEQYF.

Ten or more counts support this clonotype. This chain joins TRBV28 and TRBJ2-1, with a possible D match to TRBD2 (6 bases). This CDR3 is built from 15 residues. Germline CDR1 MDHEN, CDR2 SYDVKM. V was pared by 6 bases and J by 1 base, with 13 bases between. The CDR3 DNA reads as TGTGCCAGCAGGATTTCCGGGACTTCCTACAATGAGCAGTTCTTC. This translates into CASRISGTSYNEQFF.

This clonotype was counted at least ten times. The chain joins TRBV5-1 to TRBJ2-1; the D gene is possibly TRBD1 (5 bases). Germline V CDR1 and CDR2: SGHRS, YFSETQ. The CDR3 length is 12 residues. V was pared by 2 bases and J by 7 bases, with 7 bases between. The CDR3 DNA reads as TGCGCCAGCAGCTTCCAGGGAAATGAGCAGTTCTTC. Protein sequence: CASSFQGNEQFF.

This clonotype was detected ten times or more. The rearrangement joins TRBV11-2 to TRBJ2-3; perhaps D is TRBD1 or TRBD2 (5 bases each). V lost 1 base, J lost 1 base, and 24 bases lay in between. CDR3 size: 20 residues. From germline, CDR1 is SGHAT and CDR2 FQNNGV. The CDR3 bases are TGTGCCAGCAGCTTAGGGGACCTAGGGGAATTCGTAGTTGGCACAGATACGCAGTATTTT. It is translated as CASSLGDLGEFVVGTDTQYF.

This clonotype occurred many times. For the CDR3, the DNA is TGTGCCAGCAGCGCAGGGGAAGAGACCCAGTACTTC. It yields the protein CASSAGEETQYF. The rearrangement joins TRBV9 to TRBJ2-5; D possibly corresponds to TRBD1 (6 bases). CDR3 length: 12 amino acids. V lost 3 bases and J 3 bases, leaving 6 bases between the germline ends. The germline V gene encodes CDR1 SGDLS and CDR2 YYNGEE.

This clonotype has just a few counts. The V gene is TRBV28, the J gene TRBJ1-2, with TRBD1 as a possible D gene (5 bases). V was trimmed by 6 bases and J by 0 bases, leaving 23 bases between them. CDR1 MDHEN and CDR2 SYDVKM come from the germline V gene. CDR3 size: 18 residues. The CDR3 here is CASRRRLGTSQPNYGYTF. The CDR3 DNA reads TGTGCCAGCAGGCGCCGTCTTGGGACGTCGCAACCTAACTATGGCTACACCTTC.

This chain connects TRBV29-1 to TRBJ1-2; 7 nucleotides line up with TRBD1. From germline, CDR1 is SQVTM and CDR2 ANQGSEA. The J segment lost 8 bases and the V segment lost 0 bases, leaving 9 bases of the junction unmatched. The CDR3 contains 14 residues. CDR3 bases: TGCAGCGTTGAAGACCGAGGGGGCGGATGGGGCTACACCTTC. Protein sequence: CSVEDRGGGWGYTF.

This clonotype has more than one count but fewer than ten. The chain has TRBV6-1 and TRBJ1-3, with 8 bases aligning to TRBD1. After removal of 4 bases from V and 2 bases from J, the junction contained 4 bases not matched to a gene. In germline, CDR1 is MNHNS, CDR2 SASEGT. This CDR3 is built from 15 residues. The CDR3 loop reads CASSGDRSAGNTIYF. The CDR3, as DNA: TGTGCCAGCAGTGGGGACAGGTCAGCTGGAAACACCATATATTTT.